The 22 T cell receptor beta chains below all came from one sample that was sequenced in a study of CD8 T cells in Susac syndrome. Random hexamers were used to reverse transcribe roughly 0.45 to 1 ug of RNA. TCRdb itself ran the immunoSEQ multiplex PCR reads through MiXCR, one entry per CDR3 protein. This table has about 150,000 distinct CDR3 sequences, roughly 96% appearing once. Sequenced material: CD4+ T cells from PBMCs. Source of these receptors: a human donor with Susac syndrome.

The V gene is TRBV29-1, the J gene TRBJ2-6, with D unclear. Germline values: CDR1 SQVTM, CDR2 ANQGSEA. The V and J ends lost 4 bases and 0 bases respectively, with 7 bases between them. The CDR3 runs 14 residues. CDR3: CSVVFLSGANVLTF. The CDR3 DNA is TGCAGCGTTGTATTTCTCTCTGGGGCCAACGTCCTGACTTTC.

The chain links TRBV29-1 to TRBJ1-5; 8 positions match TRBD1. The CDR3 length is 13 residues. Germline values: CDR1 SQVTM, CDR2 ANQGSEA. V lost 7 bases to trimming and J lost 5 bases; unmatched junction nucleotides: 7. DNA of the CDR3: TGCAGCGGGGGACAGGCTAGGGATCAGCCCCAGCATTTT. It yields the protein CSGGQARDQPQHF.

This clonotype was detected only once. The V and J genes are TRBV20-1 and TRBJ2-5, with D perhaps TRBD1 (6 bases). CDR1 is DFQATT, CDR2 SNEGSKA, per germline (reference sequence). V lost 6 bases to trimming and J lost 1 base, with 18 bases between them. This CDR3 has 15 residues. CDR3 region: CSAAITTGIQETQYF. The DNA of the CDR3 is TGCAGTGCCGCCATTACGACAGGCATCCAAGAGACCCAGTACTTC.

The V gene is TRBV28, the J gene TRBJ1-6, with 9 bases fitting TRBD1. This CDR3 is built from 13 residues. Looked up from germline, CDR1 is MDHEN and CDR2 is SYDVKM. CDR3 DNA sequence: TGTGCGGGACAGGGCGGGACCTATTCACCCCTCCACTTT. Amino acids: CAGQGGTYSPLHF.

The V and J genes are TRBV29-1 and TRBJ2-5; maybe TRBD2 (5 bases). V was trimmed by 0 bases and J by 7 bases, leaving 12 bases between them. CDR3 size: 13 residues. Germline loops: CDR1 SQVTM, CDR2 ANQGSEA. The CDR3 region is CSVEEGSRGTQYF. CDR3 DNA: TGCAGCGTTGAAGAAGGTTCCCGGGGGACCCAGTACTTC.

The rearrangement uses TRBV4-3 and TRBJ1-4, with TRBD1 identical over 7 bases. This CDR3 spans 19 amino acids. Germline CDR1 is LGHNA and CDR2 is YSLEER. Trimming at V came to 0 bases and at J to 7 bases, leaving 17 bases not matched to a gene. DNA for the CDR3: TGCGCCAGCAGCCAAGATTTCGCCCTAACAGGGGAAGTAGGTGAAAAACTGTTTTTT. This gives the protein CASSQDFALTGEVGEKLFF.

This clonotype was detected only once. This chain links TRBV5-1 with TRBJ2-6, with D perhaps TRBD1 (6 bases). The V end was cut by 2 bases, the J end by 2 bases, with 8 bases between. Germline values: CDR1 SGHRS, CDR2 YFSETQ. The CDR3 contains 15 residues. CDR3 region: CASSFTGTGANVLTF. The DNA for the CDR3 is TGCGCCAGCAGCTTTACAGGGACTGGGGCCAACGTCCTGACTTTC.

The chain couples TRBV5-4 to TRBJ2-1; D is perhaps TRBD1 or TRBD2 (6 bases each). The CDR3 totals 14 residues. Deletions cut 10 bases from V and 7 bases from J, with 21 bases between. Germline V gene data show CDR1 as SGHNT and CDR2 as YYREEE (reference sequence). CDR3 sequence: CALSGGTMGNEQFF. The CDR3 DNA is TGTGCCCTCTCCGGGGGCACCATGGGAAATGAGCAGTTCTTC.

The chain combines TRBV13 with TRBJ1-2; D is perhaps TRBD1 (6 bases). Germline values: CDR1 PRHDT, CDR2 FYEKMQ (reference sequence). The CDR3 has 14 residues. Between the trimmed V and J ends, which lost 5 bases and 7 bases, there was a span of 17 bases. This CDR3 reads CASSQPPGAGGYTF. As DNA, the CDR3 is TGTGCCAGCAGCCAGCCCCCAGGGGCGGGTGGCTACACCTTC.

Notes on this clonotype: Its ends do not fully match the called genes, so a read error is possible. This chain uses TRBV20-1 with TRBJ1-1; TRBD1 is a possible D gene (5 bases). In germline, CDR1 is DFQATT, CDR2 SNEGSKA (reference sequence). This CDR3 contains 13 residues. The CDR3 is CSANLDRNTEVFF. CDR3 DNA: TGCAGTGCTAACCTCGACAGAAACACTGAAGTTTTCTTT.

The chain recombines TRBV29-1 with TRBJ2-7; maybe TRBD1 (5 bases). The CDR3 has 14 amino acids. Trimming took 3 bases from V and 7 from J, leaving 19 bases between them. CDR1 and CDR2 (germline): SQVTM, ANQGSEA. This CDR3 reads CSVETDSSLREQYF. The CDR3, as DNA: TGCAGCGTTGAGACAGACAGTTCCCTTCGGGAGCAGTACTTC.

V and J are TRBV7-9 and TRBJ2-3; tentative D call: TRBD2 (5 bases). This CDR3 comprises 16 residues. The V end lost 0 bases, the J end lost 1 base, and 11 bases lay between the germline ends. CDR1 is SEHNR, CDR2 FQNEAQ, per germline (reference sequence). The CDR3 reads CASSLALDYRTDTQYF. The CDR3 nucleotides read TGTGCCAGCAGCTTAGCGCTCGACTACCGCACAGATACGCAGTATTTT.

The chain joins TRBV6-1 to TRBJ1-5; TRBD1 matches at 7 bases. The CDR3 has 12 residues. Germline loops: CDR1 MNHNS, CDR2 SASEGT. V gave up 10 bases and J gave up 3 bases; unmatched junction bases: 3. CDR3 loop: CATQGPNQPQHF. The DNA for the CDR3 is TGTGCCACACAGGGGCCCAATCAGCCCCAGCATTTT.

The CDR3: CASSQGRNTEAFF. As DNA, the CDR3 is TGTGCCAGCAGCCAAGGTAGGAACACTGAAGCTTTCTTT. V usage is TRBV4-2 and J usage is TRBJ1-1; unclear D gene. V lost 1 base and J lost 1, with 4 bases in between. CDR3 length: 13 amino acids. From germline, CDR1 is LGHNA and CDR2 YNFKEQ.

This chain links TRBV18 with TRBJ1-1, with D unresolved. This CDR3 comprises 12 residues. CDR1 KGHSH and CDR2 LQKENI come from the germline V gene. V lost 3 bases and J lost 8, with 10 bases in between. The CDR3 spells CASSPPAREAFF. In DNA form, the CDR3 reads TGTGCCAGCTCACCCCCAGCCAGGGAAGCTTTCTTT.

The chain recombines TRBV29-1 with TRBJ1-4; D perhaps matches TRBD1 (5 bases). The CDR3 consists of 13 residues. Germline loops: CDR1 SQVTM, CDR2 ANQGSEA. Trimming took 4 bases from V and 0 from J, leaving 6 bases between them. The CDR3 here is CSVGQSTNEKLFF. In DNA form, the CDR3 reads TGCAGCGTTGGACAGTCAACTAATGAAAAACTGTTTTTT.

This chain uses TRBV5-5 with TRBJ2-5, with 7 bases identical to TRBD1. Unmatched junction bases numbered 4, after V lost 4 bases and J lost 1 base. CDR3 size: 14 residues. Germline V gene lookup returns CDR1 SGHKS and CDR2 YYEKEE (reference sequence). The CDR3 DNA reads as TGTGCCAGCAGCCCCTGGGACAGCCAAGAGACCCAGTACTTC. This gives the protein CASSPWDSQETQYF.

The chain joins TRBV12-3 or TRBV12-4 to TRBJ2-7; no clear D gene. This CDR3 is built from 13 residues. Trimming shortened V by 4 bases and J by 1 base, and 8 bases separated the two germline ends. In DNA, the CDR3 is TGTGCCAGCAGTTGGAAGCAATCCTACGAGCAGTACTTC. Residues: CASSWKQSYEQYF.

The CDR3, as DNA: TGCAGTGCTAGATGGAGGGGCCCCTACAATGAGCAGTTCTTC. Translated: CSARWRGPYNEQFF. The chain is built from TRBV20-1 and TRBJ2-1, with D perhaps TRBD2 (6 bases). Germline values: CDR1 DFQATT, CDR2 SNEGSKA (reference sequence). Trimming took 2 bases from V and 2 from J, leaving 10 bases between them. The CDR3 is 14 amino acids.

The genes are TRBV7-9 and TRBJ1-2, with D tentatively TRBD1 (5 bases). This CDR3 spans 15 amino acids. V dropped 3 bases and J dropped 4 bases, with 15 bases sitting between them. The germline gives CDR1 SEHNR, CDR2 FQNEAQ (reference sequence). In DNA, the CDR3 is TGTGCCAGCAGCTTCAACCTGGGGGTCTCCTATGGCTACACCTTC. It is translated as CASSFNLGVSYGYTF.

This clonotype was detected once. J is TRBJ2-5 and V is TRBV3-1, with D unresolved. Germline lookup yields CDR1 LGHDT and CDR2 YNNKEL (reference sequence). V dropped 7 bases and J dropped 1 base, with 16 bases sitting between them. This CDR3 has 15 amino acids. CDR3 in DNA: TGTGCCAGCATGCCGGCAGGTCGGCTCCAAGAGACCCAGTACTTC. This codes for CASMPAGRLQETQYF.

The rearrangement joins TRBV12-3 or TRBV12-4 to TRBJ1-2; D may be TRBD1 (6 bases). V gave up 5 bases and J gave up 9 bases, with 16 bases separating them. This CDR3 has 13 residues. CDR3 DNA: TGTGCCAGCAGTCCAGGGGAAGCACGGCGCTACACCTTC. It codes for CASSPGEARRYTF.